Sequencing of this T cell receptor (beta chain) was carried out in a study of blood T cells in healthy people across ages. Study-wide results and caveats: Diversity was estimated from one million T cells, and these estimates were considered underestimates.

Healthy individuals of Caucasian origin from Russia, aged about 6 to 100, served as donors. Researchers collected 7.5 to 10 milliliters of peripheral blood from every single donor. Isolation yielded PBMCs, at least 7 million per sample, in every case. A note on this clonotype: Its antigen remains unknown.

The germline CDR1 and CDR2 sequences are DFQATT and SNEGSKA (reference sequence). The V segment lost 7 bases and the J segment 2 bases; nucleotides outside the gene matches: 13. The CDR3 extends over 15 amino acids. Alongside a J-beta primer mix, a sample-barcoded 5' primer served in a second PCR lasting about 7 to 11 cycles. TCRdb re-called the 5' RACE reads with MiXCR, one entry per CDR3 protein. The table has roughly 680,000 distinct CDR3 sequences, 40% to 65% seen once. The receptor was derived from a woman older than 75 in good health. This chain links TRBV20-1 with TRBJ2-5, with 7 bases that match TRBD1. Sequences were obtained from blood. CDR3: CSVLDRHAVQETQYF. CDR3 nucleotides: TGCAGTGTTTTGGACAGGCATGCAGTACAAGAGACCCAGTACTTC.